This T cell receptor (beta chain) was obtained from a study of human T cells and chemical hapten exposure. Study summary: DPC at 2% was the sensitizing agent, placed on roughly 2 cm by roughly 2 cm of upper inner arm skin. Diphenylcyclopropenone was administered weekly to the scalp of patients throughout the roughly 25-week study.

The library tagged each cDNA molecule with unique molecular identifiers. MiXCR was run by TCRdb on the RACE reads, yielding one entry per CDR3 protein. The repertoire holds 45,000 to 70,000 distinct CDR3 sequences, approximately 9.3% seen once, with 10% to 15% in the top ten. In this sample, this clonotype turned up a few times. Its antigen remains unknown. V was pared by 1 base and J by 2 bases, with 17 bases between. The CDR3 is made up of 16 amino acids. From germline, CDR1 is DFQATT and CDR2 SNEGSKA (reference sequence). The time point was: patch test 1, 2 weeks after DPC sensitization. This sample's treatment: therapeutic diphenylcyclopropenone sensitization with weekly scalp DPC. Overall study results and limits: Sensitizing with DPC caused no change in TCRs above 1 in 1000 frequency.

This rearrangement joins TRBV20-1 to TRBJ1-2, with a tentative D call TRBD1 (5 bases). The starting material was whole blood, obtained in connection with sensitization to the hapten diphenylcyclopropenone (DPC). The sequence came from a woman aged 40 to 55 with alopecia areata. Some clones in this sample may be carry-over from other donors' samples. The CDR3, as DNA: TGCAGTGCTAGAGGAACAGGCCTTTCCCTCAACTATGGCTACACCTTC. Translating it yields CSARGTGLSLNYGYTF.